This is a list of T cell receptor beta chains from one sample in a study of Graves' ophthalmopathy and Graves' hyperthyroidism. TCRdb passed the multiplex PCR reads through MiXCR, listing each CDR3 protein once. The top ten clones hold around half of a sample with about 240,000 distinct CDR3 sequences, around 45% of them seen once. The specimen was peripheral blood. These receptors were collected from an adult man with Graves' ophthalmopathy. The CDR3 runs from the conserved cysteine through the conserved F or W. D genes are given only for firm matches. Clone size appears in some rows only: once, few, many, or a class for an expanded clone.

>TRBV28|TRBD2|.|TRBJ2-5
TGTGCCAGCTTCGGGGGGGCGGTCGTTGAGACCCAGTACTTC
CASFGGAVVETQYF
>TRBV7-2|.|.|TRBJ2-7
TGTGCCAGCAGCCCAGACAGCTACTACGAGCAGTACTTC
CASSPDSYYEQYF
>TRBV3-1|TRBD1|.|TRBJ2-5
TGTGCCAGCAGCCAGGGGGACAGGGACCAAGAGACCCAGTACTTC
CASSQGDRDQETQYF
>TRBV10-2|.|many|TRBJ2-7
TGCGCCAGCAGTGACCCCTACGAGCAGTACTTC
CASSDPYEQYF
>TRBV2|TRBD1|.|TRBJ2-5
TGTGCCAGCAGGGGGGACAGGGGGTCGGAGACCCAGTACTTC
CASRGDRGSETQYF
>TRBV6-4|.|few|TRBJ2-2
TGTGCCAGCAGTGCAGCCGTCACCGGGGAGCTGTTTTTT
CASSAAVTGELFF
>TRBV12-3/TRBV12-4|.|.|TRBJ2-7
TGTGCCAGCAGTTTAAAGTTCGGAGCGGCCTTCTCCTACGAGCAGTACTTC
CASSLKFGAAFSYEQYF
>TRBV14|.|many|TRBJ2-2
TGTGCCAGCTCGAAGGGAGGCGGGGAGCTGTTTTTT
CASSKGGGELFF
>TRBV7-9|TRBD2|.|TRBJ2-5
TGTGCCAGCAGTGATAATGGGCTAGCGGGAGGTGAGACCCAGTACTTC
CASSDNGLAGGETQYF
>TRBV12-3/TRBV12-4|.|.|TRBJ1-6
TGTGCCAGCAGTGACCCTCAGATTGGTGATTCACCCCTCCACTTT
CASSDPQIGDSPLHF
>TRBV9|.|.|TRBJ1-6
TGTGCCAGCAACCAAGGTGGCAAGAATTCACCCCTCCACTTT
CASNQGGKNSPLHF
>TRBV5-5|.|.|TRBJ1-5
TGTGCCAGCAGTTTAACGGGGGACGGGTATCAGCCCCAGCATTTT
CASSLTGDGYQPQHF
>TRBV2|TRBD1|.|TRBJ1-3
TGTGCCAGCAGTGAATTGGGACAGGGTTTT
CASSELGQGF
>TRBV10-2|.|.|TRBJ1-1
TGTGCCAGCAGTTACGGGCAGCACAACACTGAAGCTTTCTTT
CASSYGQHNTEAFF
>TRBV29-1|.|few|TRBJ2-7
TGCAGCGTTGAAGGGCCTAACTACCAGCAGTACTTC
CSVEGPNYQQYF
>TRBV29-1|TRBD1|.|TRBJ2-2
TGCAGCGTTACCGGGACAGGGGGCCTTAACACCGGGGAGCTGTTTTTT
CSVTGTGGLNTGELFF
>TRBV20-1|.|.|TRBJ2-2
TGCAGTGCTAGAACACGATACACCGGGGAGCTGTTTTTT
CSARTRYTGELFF
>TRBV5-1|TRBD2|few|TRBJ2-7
TGCGCCAGCAGCCTGACTAGCGGGAGTCGGCACGAGCAGTACTTC
CASSLTSGSRHEQYF
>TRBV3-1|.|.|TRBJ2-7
TGTGCCAGCAGCCAACCTCGAAAGAGGGGCTACGAGCAGTACTTC
CASSQPRKRGYEQYF
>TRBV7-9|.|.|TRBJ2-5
TGTGCCAGCAGCTTAGATATAGGAGGGACCCAGTACTTC
CASSLDIGGTQYF
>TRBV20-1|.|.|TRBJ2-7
TGCAGTGCTAGGGGGGGAGTATATGAGCAGTACTTC
CSARGGVYEQYF
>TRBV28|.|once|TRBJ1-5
TGTGCCAGCAGTTTAAGAGGAATTCAGCCCCAGCATTTT
CASSLRGIQPQHF
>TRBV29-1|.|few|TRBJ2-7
TGCAGCGTTCTAGGGGGAACTTACGAGCAGTACTTC
CSVLGGTYEQYF